These 29 T cell receptor beta chains were sequenced from one sample in a study of shared clonotypes between healthy human individuals (dated by TCRdb to the early 2020s). To prepare the library, the immunoSEQ multiplex PCR assay was applied. The table comes from immuneACCESS by way of TCRdb, which keeps in-frame sequences with V and J called. Part of the clones is missing from these tables; in studies checked, under half for an unresolved V gene and the rest for unknown reasons. Across this sample there are some 2,500,000 clones, with 85% to 95% seen only once. Roughly 0.34% of the sample is taken by the ten largest. Sample: naive CD4+ T cells from PBMCs. Explained via the paper, the cell subset or site label denotes: CD45RA+ positively selected. All receptors come from a man younger than 30 in good health. Some clones in this sample may be carry-over from other donors' samples.

V and J are TRBV28 and TRBJ2-7; no definite D call. Trimming stripped 0 bases from V and 5 bases from J, with 2 bases between. The CDR3 sequence is 11 residues long. CDR1 MDHEN and CDR2 SYDVKM come from the germline V gene. CDR3 sequence: CASSLWNEQYF. CDR3 in DNA: TGTGCCAGCAGTTTATGGAACGAGCAGTACTTC.

The CDR3 protein is CASSWSGSAGETQYF. CDR3 coding DNA: TGTGCCAGCAGCTGGTCGGGGTCGGCGGGAGAGACCCAGTACTTC. The chain employs TRBV5-4 and TRBJ2-5; possibly TRBD2 for D (5 bases). The ends were cut back, 3 bases at V and 4 bases at J, with 16 bases in the middle. Germline CDR1 and CDR2: SGHNT and YYREEE (reference sequence). CDR3 length: 15 amino acids.

The chain has TRBV5-1 and TRBJ1-2; D call uncertain. The V gene lost 0 bases and the J gene lost 3 bases, with 18 bases spanning the gap. This CDR3 is built from 17 residues. CDR1 and CDR2 (germline): SGHRS, YFSETQ. The CDR3 nucleotides read TGCGCCAGCAGCTTGGTTTCCGATCCCCGGGGTGACTATGGCTACACCTTC. The encoded protein is CASSLVSDPRGDYGYTF.

The V and J genes are TRBV28 and TRBJ2-7; tentatively, D is TRBD2 (7 bases). The length of the CDR3 is 17 residues. Germline V gene data show CDR1 as MDHEN and CDR2 as SYDVKM. V lost 6 bases, J lost 6 bases, and 27 bases lay in between. CDR3 protein: CASRSPQGGAGVIEQYF. CDR3 sequence (DNA): TGTGCCAGCAGGTCCCCCCAAGGGGGTGCGGGAGTAATCGAGCAGTACTTC. Full variable domain (rest looked up from reference TRBV28 and TRBJ2-7): DVKVTQSSRYLVKRTGEKVFLECVQDMDHENMFWYRQDPGLGLRLIYFSYDVKMKEKGDIPEGYSVSREKKERFSLILESASTNQTSMYLCASRSPQGGAGVIEQYFGPGTRLTVT.

The rearrangement links TRBV14 to TRBJ1-2; 8 positions match TRBD1. With V trimmed by 1 base and J by 5 bases, 6 bases remained unmatched. The germline CDR1 and CDR2 sequences are SGHDN and FVKESK. The CDR3 runs to 15 residues. This CDR3 reads CASSQAGQGRYGYTF. The CDR3 nucleotides read TGTGCCAGCAGCCAAGCCGGACAGGGCCGATATGGCTACACCTTC. The whole variable domain, remainder taken from reference TRBV14 and TRBJ1-2, is EAGVTQFPSHSVIEKGQTVTLRCDPISGHDNLYWYRRVMGKEIKFLLHFVKESKQDESGMPNNRFLAERTGGTYSTLKVQPAELEDSGVYFCASSQAGQGRYGYTFGSGTRLTVV.

This clone occurred a few times. The V and J genes are TRBV5-1 and TRBJ2-2; D remains unclear. This CDR3 contains 12 residues. V dropped 6 bases and J dropped 4 bases, with 7 bases sitting between them. Germline loops: CDR1 SGHRS, CDR2 YFSETQ. The CDR3 spells CASTPSTGELFF. In DNA form, the CDR3 reads TGCGCCAGCACCCCCTCCACCGGGGAGCTGTTTTTT.

This rearrangement joins TRBV5-1 to TRBJ1-1; TRBD1 matches 9 bases. The CDR3 runs to 13 residues. Germline V gene data show CDR1 as SGHRS and CDR2 as YFSETQ. The V gene end was trimmed by 3 bases and the J gene end by 5 bases; junction bases not matched to a gene: 2. Written as DNA, the CDR3 is TGCGCCAGCAGCTACGGACAGGGGACTGAAGCTTTCTTT. Translated: CASSYGQGTEAFF. The variable domain in full, with the rest retrieved from reference TRBV5-1 and TRBJ1-1, is KAGVTQTPRYLIKTRGQQVTLSCSPISGHRSVSWYQQTPGQGLQFLFEYFSETQRNKGNFPGRFSGRQFSNSRSEMNVSTLELGDSALYLCASSYGQGTEAFFGQGTRLTVV.

The CDR3 protein is CASSLVTYSETQYF. The DNA for the CDR3 is TGTGCCAGCAGCTTAGTTACCTATTCAGAGACCCAGTACTTC. This chain links TRBV11-2 with TRBJ2-5; D remains unclear. The ends were cut back, 1 base at V and 4 bases at J, with 10 bases in the middle. The CDR3 spans 14 residues. Germline CDR1 reads SGHAT; CDR2 reads FQNNGV.

J is TRBJ1-6 and V is TRBV5-1; D gene uncertain. The germline gives CDR1 SGHRS, CDR2 YFSETQ. This CDR3 is 15 amino acids long. V was cut by 0 bases and J by 14 bases, with 18 bases left in between. CDR3 protein: CASSLAGGRSSTLHF. CDR3 in DNA: TGCGCCAGCAGCTTGGCCGGAGGAAGATCCTCTACCCTCCACTTT.

V usage is TRBV5-1 and J usage is TRBJ2-1; the match to TRBD2 covers 9 bases. The CDR3 consists of 14 residues. Germline V gene sequence: CDR1 SGHRS, CDR2 YFSETQ. The junction had 6 bases not matched to a gene; V was cut back by 2 bases and J by 9 bases. In nucleotides, the CDR3 is TGCGCCAGCAGCTTACCTAGCGGGATTGGTGAGCAGTTCTTC. It is translated as CASSLPSGIGEQFF.

The chain uses TRBV18 and TRBJ1-1; D may be TRBD1 (6 bases). Per the germline V gene, CDR1 is KGHSH and CDR2 is LQKENI. The CDR3 length is 15 residues. Trimming cost V 0 bases and J 10 bases, with 18 bases left between them. DNA for the CDR3: TGTGCCAGCTCACCACCAGGGGGACAAGCCCTGAGAGCTTTCTTT. Protein product: CASSPPGGQALRAFF. Together with reference TRBV18 and TRBJ1-1, the CDR3 gives the full variable domain: NAGVMQNPRHLVRRRGQEARLRCSPMKGHSHVYWYRQLPEEGLKFMVYLQKENIIDESGMPKERFSAEFPKEGPSILRIQQVVRGDSAAYFCASSPPGGQALRAFFGQGTRLTVV.

The chain links TRBV5-8 to TRBJ1-2; 9 nucleotides match TRBD1. This CDR3 contains 15 residues. V gave up 4 bases and J gave up 6 bases; unmatched junction bases: 10. Germline V CDR1 and CDR2: SGHTS, YDEGEE. The CDR3 loop is CASSVRTGALNGYTF. The CDR3 DNA reads as TGTGCCAGCAGCGTCCGGACAGGGGCATTAAATGGCTACACCTTC.

V and J are TRBV28 and TRBJ2-2, with TRBD2 identical over 7 bases. J lost 5 bases, V lost 6 bases, and 9 bases had no gene match. The CDR3 has 15 residues. The germline V gene has CDR1 MDHEN and CDR2 SYDVKM. The CDR3 here is CASSSGSSGTGELFF. CDR3 nucleotides: TGTGCCAGCAGCTCCGGTAGTAGCGGGACCGGGGAGCTGTTTTTT.

This sequence joins TRBV6-1 and TRBJ2-3, with TRBD2 as a possible D gene (7 bases). Germline V gene sequence: CDR1 MNHNS, CDR2 SASEGT. V shed 3 bases and J shed 3 bases, with 10 bases lying between them. The CDR3 is made up of 14 amino acids. CDR3 sequence (DNA): TGTGCCAGCAGTGAGAAGGGGGGGACAGATACGCAGTATTTT. It codes for CASSEKGGTDTQYF.

V usage is TRBV28 and J usage is TRBJ2-5, with 7 positions matching TRBD2. The CDR3 totals 15 residues. Germline V gene lookup returns CDR1 MDHEN and CDR2 SYDVKM. V lost 1 base to trimming and J lost 5 bases; unmatched junction nucleotides: 7. The CDR3 region is CASSLLGEGPETQYF. In DNA, the CDR3 is TGTGCCAGCAGTTTATTGGGGGAGGGGCCCGAGACCCAGTACTTC.

With regard to this clone: The sample contains more than one DNA sequence encoding this CDR3. This chain joins TRBV28 and TRBJ1-5, with a weak D call TRBD1 (6 bases). The germline CDR1 and CDR2 sequences are MDHEN and SYDVKM. V lost 4 bases and J 5 bases, leaving 9 bases between the germline ends. The CDR3 is made up of 13 amino acids. The DNA for the CDR3 is TGTGCCAGCAGTTCTTACAGGGATCAGCCCCAGCATTTT. This gives the protein CASSSYRDQPQHF.

The V call is TRBV28, the J call TRBJ1-3; D perhaps matches TRBD1 (5 bases). The germline V and J ends were trimmed by 6 bases and 1 base, with 7 bases remaining between them. The CDR3 runs 13 residues. Per germline, CDR1 MDHEN and CDR2 SYDVKM. Here the CDR3 reads CASRTVSGNTIYF. CDR3 coding DNA: TGTGCCAGCAGGACAGTGTCTGGAAACACCATATATTTT.

A few counts support this clone. The V call is TRBV18, the J call TRBJ2-1, with TRBD2 identical over 7 bases. The ends lost 2 bases at V and 5 bases at J; junction bases unmatched: 6. The CDR3 contains 15 residues. Germline assignment: CDR1 KGHSH and CDR2 LQKENI. The CDR3 region is CASSPLRESNNEQFF. CDR3 in DNA: TGTGCCAGCTCACCATTGCGGGAGAGCAACAATGAGCAGTTCTTC.

This clone was seen only a few times. Other DNA sequences in the same sample also yield this CDR3. In DNA form, the CDR3 reads TGTGCCTGGAGTGTCAGCAGGGAGAAACTGTTTTTT. This translates into CAWSVSREKLFF. The rearrangement joins TRBV30 to TRBJ1-4; D may be TRBD1 (5 bases). Germline lookup yields CDR1 GTSNPN and CDR2 SVGIG (reference sequence). The CDR3 has 12 residues. The V gene lost 0 bases and the J gene lost 11 bases, with 10 bases spanning the gap.

V and J are TRBV28 and TRBJ2-7; 7 bases map to TRBD2. The CDR3 sequence is 16 residues long. Germline trimming cut 1 base from V and 0 bases from J; bases unmatched to any gene: 6. CDR1 and CDR2 (germline): MDHEN, SYDVKM. In DNA, the CDR3 is TGTGCCAGCAGTTTATCATCTAGCGGAATCTCCTACGAGCAGTACTTC. This translates into CASSLSSSGISYEQYF.

This chain links TRBV30 with TRBJ2-3, with D unresolved. The V and J ends lost 3 bases and 2 bases respectively, with 9 bases between them. Looked up from germline, CDR1 is GTSNPN and CDR2 is SVGIG (reference sequence). The CDR3 is made up of 13 amino acids. CDR3 coding DNA: TGTGCCTGGAGGGCGTCCTCCACAGATACGCAGTATTTT. Its protein is CAWRASSTDTQYF. The full variable domain, rest sourced from reference TRBV30 and TRBJ2-3, is SQTIHQWPATLVQPVGSPLSLECTVEGTSNPNLYWYRQAAGRGLQLLFYSVGIGQISSEVPQNLSASRPQDRQFILSSKKLLLSDSGFYLCAWRASSTDTQYFGPGTRLTVL.

The rearrangement links TRBV28 to TRBJ2-2, with a tentative D call TRBD1 (6 bases). Trimming left V 4 bases short and J 3 bases short, with 15 bases between. CDR1 MDHEN and CDR2 SYDVKM come from the germline V gene. The CDR3 totals 16 residues. CDR3 residues: CASSSSSGQYTGELFF. The CDR3 DNA reads as TGTGCCAGCAGTTCGTCTTCGGGACAATACACCGGGGAGCTGTTTTTT.

To note about this clone: The sample carries other DNA sequences with the same CDR3. V gene TRBV11-2 combines with J gene TRBJ1-1; D remains ambiguous. V dropped 2 bases and J dropped 1 base, with 5 bases sitting between them. This CDR3 has 13 residues. Germline-derived CDR1 and CDR2 are SGHAT and FQNNGV. CDR3 DNA sequence: TGTGCCAGCAGCTTATTCGCGAACACTGAAGCTTTCTTT. Its protein product is CASSLFANTEAFF.

The chain carries TRBV28 and TRBJ2-7, with no clear D. V was shortened by 4 bases and J by 4 bases, with 8 bases between the two germline ends. Germline assignment: CDR1 MDHEN and CDR2 SYDVKM. This CDR3 spans 12 amino acids. The CDR3 loop reads CASSSLMYEQYF. The CDR3, as DNA: TGTGCCAGCAGTTCCTTGATGTACGAGCAGTACTTC.

On this clone itself: This same CDR3 is encoded by further DNA sequences in the sample. V is TRBV11-3 and J is TRBJ2-5, with 7 bases aligning to TRBD2. Losses at the gene ends were 5 bases for V and 1 base for J; bases not matched to a gene: 4. The CDR3 spans 14 residues. Germline-derived CDR1 and CDR2 are SGHNT and YENEEA. Here the CDR3 reads CASSPGGSQETQYF. In DNA, the CDR3 is TGTGCCAGCAGCCCCGGGGGGAGCCAAGAGACCCAGTACTTC.

V and J are TRBV4-3 and TRBJ2-7; D is unresolved. V was trimmed by 1 base and J by 0 bases, leaving 10 bases between them. Germline V gene data show CDR1 as LGHNA and CDR2 as YSLEER. The CDR3 spans 15 residues. The CDR3 DNA is TGCGCCAGCAGCCAAGGTCAAACGAGCTCCTACGAGCAGTACTTC. It translates to CASSQGQTSSYEQYF.

A single count supports this clone. The rearrangement uses TRBV11-2 and TRBJ1-4; possible D gene TRBD1, 6 bases. There are 15 residues in the CDR3. The germline V gene encodes CDR1 SGHAT and CDR2 FQNNGV. Trimming left V 7 bases short and J 7 bases short, with 19 bases between. Here the CDR3 reads CASTPKQGSGEKLFF. Written as DNA, the CDR3 is TGTGCCAGCACCCCAAAACAGGGAAGCGGTGAAAAACTGTTTTTT.

The chain carries TRBV23-1 and TRBJ2-7; 10 bases are a match to TRBD2. TRBV23-1 is assigned to the ORF class and has an uncertain function. V trimming: 4 bases; J trimming: 5 bases; junction bases outside the gene matches: 11. The CDR3 is 16 residues long. As DNA, the CDR3 is TGCGCCAGCAGTCTCCCGTTTCTAGCGGGAGTCCACGAGCAGTACTTC. Translated, it gives CASSLPFLAGVHEQYF.

The rearrangement uses TRBV4-3 and TRBJ2-2; 8 bases align to TRBD1. The CDR3 has 15 amino acids. V shed 4 bases and J 6 bases; nucleotides not matched to a gene: 7. CDR1 LGHNA and CDR2 YSLEER come from the germline V gene. CDR3 sequence (DNA): TGCGCCAGCAGCCTCCAGACAGGGGAGGCCGGGGAGCTGTTTTTT. This gives the protein CASSLQTGEAGELFF.